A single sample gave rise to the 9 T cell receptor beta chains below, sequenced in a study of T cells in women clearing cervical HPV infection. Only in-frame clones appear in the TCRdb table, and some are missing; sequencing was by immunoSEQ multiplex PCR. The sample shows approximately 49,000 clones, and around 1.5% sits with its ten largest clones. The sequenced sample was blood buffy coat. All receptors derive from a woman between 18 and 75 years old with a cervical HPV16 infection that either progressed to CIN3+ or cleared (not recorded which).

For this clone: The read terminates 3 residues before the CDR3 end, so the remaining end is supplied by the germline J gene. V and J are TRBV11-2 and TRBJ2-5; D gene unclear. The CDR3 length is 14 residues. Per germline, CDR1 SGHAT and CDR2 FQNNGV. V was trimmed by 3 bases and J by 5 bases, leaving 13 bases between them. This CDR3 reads CASSLGRLRETQYF. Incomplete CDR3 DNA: TGTGCCAGCAGCTTGGGCCGCCTCCGGGAGACC.

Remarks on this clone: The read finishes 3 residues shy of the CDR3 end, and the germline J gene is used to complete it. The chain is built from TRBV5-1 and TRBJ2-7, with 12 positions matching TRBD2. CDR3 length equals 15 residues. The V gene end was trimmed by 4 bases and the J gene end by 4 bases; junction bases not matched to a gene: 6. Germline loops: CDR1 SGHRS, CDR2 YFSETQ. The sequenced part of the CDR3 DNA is TGCGCCAGCAGCCCCCTAGCGGGAGGGCCTTACGAG. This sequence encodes CASSPLAGGPYE. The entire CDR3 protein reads CASSPLAGGPYEQYF.

The part of the CDR3 DNA that was read is TGTGCCAGCAGCCCGACGGTGGCGGGAGCGGGCTCCTACAATGAG. It is translated as CASSPTVAGAGSYNE. The entire CDR3 protein reads CASSPTVAGAGSYNEQFF. The V and J genes are TRBV7-6 and TRBJ2-1; 7 bases map to TRBD2. The CDR3 end falls 3 residues outside the read, so it is completed with the germline J gene. This CDR3 comprises 18 residues. The V gene's germline CDR1 is SGHVS and CDR2 FNYEAQ. V gave up 5 bases and J gave up 0 bases; unmatched junction bases: 13.

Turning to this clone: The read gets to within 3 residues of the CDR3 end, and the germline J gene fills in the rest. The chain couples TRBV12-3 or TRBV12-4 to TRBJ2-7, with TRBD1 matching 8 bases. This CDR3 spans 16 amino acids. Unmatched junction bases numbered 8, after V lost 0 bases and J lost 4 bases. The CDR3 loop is CASSLARQGTPYEQYF. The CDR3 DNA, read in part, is TGTGCCAGCAGTTTAGCACGACAGGGGACCCCGTACGAG.

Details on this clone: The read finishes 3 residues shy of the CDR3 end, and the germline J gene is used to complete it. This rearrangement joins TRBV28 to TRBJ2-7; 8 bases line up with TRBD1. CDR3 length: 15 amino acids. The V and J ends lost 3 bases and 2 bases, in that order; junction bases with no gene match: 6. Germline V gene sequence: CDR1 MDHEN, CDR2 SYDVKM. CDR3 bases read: TGTGCCAGCAGTTTCTCCGGGACAGGTGCCTACGAG. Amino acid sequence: CASSFSGTGAYE. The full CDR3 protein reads CASSFSGTGAYEQYF. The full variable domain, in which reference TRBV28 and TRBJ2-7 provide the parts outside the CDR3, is DVKVTQSSRYLVKRTGEKVFLECVQDMDHENMFWYRQDPGLGLRLIYFSYDVKMKEKGDIPEGYSVSREKKERFSLILESASTNQTSMYLCASSFSGTGAYEQYFGPGTRLTVT.

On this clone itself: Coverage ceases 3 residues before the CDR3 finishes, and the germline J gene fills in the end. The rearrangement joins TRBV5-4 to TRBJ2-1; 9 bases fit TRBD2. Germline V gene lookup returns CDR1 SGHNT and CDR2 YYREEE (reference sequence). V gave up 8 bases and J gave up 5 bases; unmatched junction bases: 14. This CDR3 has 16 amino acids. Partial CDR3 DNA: TGTGCCAGTGCCCGCGGGGGGGCCGCCAACAACAATGAG. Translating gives CASARGGAANNNE. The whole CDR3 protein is CASARGGAANNNEQFF.

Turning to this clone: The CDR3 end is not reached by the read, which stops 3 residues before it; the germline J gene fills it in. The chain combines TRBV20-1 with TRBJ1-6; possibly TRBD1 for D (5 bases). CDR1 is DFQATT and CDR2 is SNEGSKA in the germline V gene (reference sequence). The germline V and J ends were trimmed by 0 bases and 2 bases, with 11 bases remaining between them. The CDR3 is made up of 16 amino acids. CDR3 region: CSARERGKPYNSPLHF. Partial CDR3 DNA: TGCAGTGCTAGAGAGCGGGGGAAGCCCTATAATTCACCC.

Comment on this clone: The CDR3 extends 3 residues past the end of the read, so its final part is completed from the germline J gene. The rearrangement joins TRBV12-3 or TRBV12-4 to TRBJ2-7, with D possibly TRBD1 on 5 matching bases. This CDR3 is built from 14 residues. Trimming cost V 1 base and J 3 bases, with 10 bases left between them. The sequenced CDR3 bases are TGTGCCAGCAGTTTAGGAGGCAGGGTCTACGAG. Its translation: CASSLGGRVYE. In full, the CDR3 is CASSLGGRVYEQYF.

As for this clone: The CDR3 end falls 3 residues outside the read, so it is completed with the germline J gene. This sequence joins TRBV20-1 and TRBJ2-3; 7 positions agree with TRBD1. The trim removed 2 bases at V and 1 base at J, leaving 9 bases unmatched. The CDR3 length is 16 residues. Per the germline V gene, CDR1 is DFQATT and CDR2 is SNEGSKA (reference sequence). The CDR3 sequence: CSARKWGTARTDTQYF. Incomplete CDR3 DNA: TGCAGTGCTAGAAAATGGGGGACAGCCCGCACAGATACG.